This T cell receptor beta chain was observed in a study of blood T cells in healthy people across ages (dated by TCRdb to about 2015). As for the study more broadly: Template switching captured roughly one uniquely barcoded TCR beta cDNA molecule per two T cells in model experiments. Using deep sequencing normalized with unique cDNA molecular identifiers, the study measured how TCR beta repertoire diversity changes with age. Donors were grouped into four age groups: young (average about 15 years), middle-aged (around 39), aged (around 60) and long-lived (around 80). To avoid experimental bias, donors of different ages were distributed randomly across sequencing lanes. The study analyzed two additional independent replicas of 1 million unique cDNA reads from the same blood draw for two donors, one aged 18 to 30 and one aged 80 or older. Study-level results and caveats: A strong correlation was found between observed TCR beta diversity and the percentage of naive T cells measured by flow cytometry. Compared with the aged group, the long-lived group had more naive CD4+ T cells, fewer expanded clones and increased TCR diversity, a pattern suggesting age selection. Total diversity estimates from one million sequenced T cells were considered lower bounds and underestimates. Because profiling used bulk unsorted PBMCs, naive and antigen-experienced compartments could not be compared conclusively. As age increased, observed TCR beta diversity per million T cells dropped in a roughly linear way, and a significant reduction was already evident by age about 36. Donor CMV infection status was unknown, potentially confounding age-related changes in expanded clonotypes.

CDR1 SQVTM and CDR2 ANQGSEA were looked up in the germline V gene. V sheds 6 bases and J sheds 4 bases, leaving 13 bases between their ends. The CDR3 runs 12 amino acids, cysteine and phenylalanine included. The sequence is cut down to CDR3 DNA, 36 bases in frame from base 1. Library construction relied on 5' RACE. Sequencing took place on an Illumina HiSeq 2500. A second roughly 7 to 11 cycle PCR used a sample-barcoded 5' primer and a J-beta primer mix. A template-switch 5' adaptor carrying 12 random nucleotides introduced a unique molecular identifier onto each TCR beta cDNA molecule. Each sample yielded at least 2.5 million CDR3-containing paired-end reads. All of the RNA was converted into first-strand cDNA using the Mint cDNA synthesis kit, with a TRBC-specific oligonucleotide serving as the primer. All cDNA was treated with uracil-DNA glycosylase and then went through a first 18-cycle PCR with the universal primers M1SS and BC2_uni_R. The study's own analysis went as follows. For normalization, 1 million high-quality reads were randomly selected from each sample, with every read carrying a distinct molecular identifier. Reads sharing molecular identifiers were discarded rather than binned into consensus sequences. MiTCR, run with a Q25 quality threshold and the strictest error-elimination algorithm, handled CDR3 identification, clonotype clustering and error correction. Lower-bound total TCR beta diversity was estimated with a nonparametric unseen species model using Euler transformation. TCRdb trimmed the raw reads at Q25, called clones with MiXCR and kept productive beta chains. Entries that share a CDR3 protein sequence are merged under the most common genes and DNA. TCRdb's processing, not the authors' own work, is the source of the V and J calls. The sample table shows 540,000 or so distinct CDR3 sequences, and 27% are seen once. The top ten clonotypes cover around 18% of the sample.

Systemically healthy Caucasian individuals from Russia, 35 to 50 in total and aged about 6 to 95 years, were included as donors. Each donor gave 8.5 to 10 milliliters of peripheral blood, collected into EDTA-treated Vacutainer tubes. Ficoll-Paque density-gradient centrifugation was used to isolate PBMCs, with at least 7 million per sample. Total RNA was extracted from PBMCs with Trizol reagent, with at least 5.5 micrograms obtained per sample. Naive CD45RAhigh/CD27high T cell percentages were measured by flow cytometry on a PBMC aliquot from every donor. A note on this clonotype: Its recognized antigen is unknown. It has no much larger one-base neighbor in the sample; base qualities were not kept.

The rearrangement joined TRBV29-1 to TRBJ2-7; the D gene is perhaps TRBD1 or TRBD2, each of them matching over 5 bases. The sequence was obtained from a woman in her seventies in good health. The sequencing input was blood. The CDR3 protein sequence reads: CSVNVGGYEQYF. The DNA sequence is as follows: TGCAGCGTCAACGTTGGGGGTTACGAGCAGTACTTC.